This TCR beta chain was profiled in a study of blood T cell repertoires in COVID-19. As for the study in general: The United States, Italy and Spain supplied acute and convalescent COVID-19 samples. Sources were T cells, B-cell-depleted T cells, or PBMCs; the material itself was cDNA or gDNA.

The CDR3 extends over 14 amino acids. Unmatched junction bases numbered 3, after V lost 6 bases and J lost 0 bases. Germline values: CDR1 LNHDA, CDR2 SQIVND (reference sequence). Under the authors' procedure: Scientists estimated how many nucleated cells there were by amplifying reference gene primers. Measured with immunoSEQ multiplex PCR; TCRdb has only the in-frame clones, and not every one. V, J and clone size reflect that table, while D and trimming were determined from the DNA. The data hold more than 150,000 clones, with approximately 86% observed a single time. The J gene is TRBJ1-1, the V gene TRBV19; TRBD1 matches 8 bases. This TCR was sampled from a woman aged 25 to 39 who had recovered from COVID-19. Sequencing used PBMCs or T cells enriched from blood (not recorded which). The CDR3 loop reads CASSQTGVNTEAFF. The CDR3 nucleotides are TGTGCCAGTAGCCAGACAGGGGTGAACACTGAAGCTTTCTTT.